Below, 31 T cell receptor beta chains from the same sample are listed, as sequenced in a study of blood T cell repertoires in COVID-19. TCRdb's table, derived via immunoSEQ multiplex PCR, lists solely in-frame clones and lacks some. In the table there are 50,000 or so clones, around 90% of which are singletons. The sequenced sample was peripheral blood. These receptor sequences come from an elderly man with acute or convalescent COVID-19.

The rearrangement joins TRBV18 to TRBJ1-1, with 10 bases that match TRBD1. Trimming cost V 4 bases and J 0 bases; bases outside gene matches: 8. Germline lookup yields CDR1 KGHSH and CDR2 LQKENI. The CDR3 is made up of 17 amino acids. CDR3 loop: CASSRTGTGALNTEAFF. The DNA for the CDR3 is TGTGCCAGCTCACGCACCGGGACAGGGGCCCTGAACACTGAAGCTTTCTTT. Based on the CDR3 plus reference TRBV18 and TRBJ1-1, the full variable domain is NAGVMQNPRHLVRRRGQEARLRCSPMKGHSHVYWYRQLPEEGLKFMVYLQKENIIDESGMPKERFSAEFPKEGPSILRIQQVVRGDSAAYFCASSRTGTGALNTEAFFGQGTRLTVV.

The chain has TRBV6-5 and TRBJ1-2; D not certain. Germline V CDR1 and CDR2: MNHEY, SVGAGI. The CDR3 extends over 13 amino acids. Deletions cut 6 bases from V and 5 bases from J, with 13 bases between. The DNA of the CDR3 is TGTGCCAGCAGGCGACGGAGCGCTTATGGCTACACCTTC. It is translated as CASRRRSAYGYTF.

CDR3: CASSSLMAGVTEAFF. In DNA form, the CDR3 reads TGCGCCAGCAGCAGCTTGATGGCAGGGGTAACTGAAGCTTTCTTT. The gene calls are TRBV5-1 and TRBJ1-1; a weak D match, TRBD1 (6 bases). The CDR3 spans 15 residues. The germline CDR1 and CDR2 sequences are SGHRS and YFSETQ. The V end lost 4 bases, the J end lost 5 bases, and 18 bases lay between the germline ends.

This chain uses TRBV5-5 with TRBJ1-6; D remains ambiguous. Germline V gene lookup returns CDR1 SGHKS and CDR2 YYEKEE (reference sequence). The CDR3 extends over 16 amino acids. Deletions cut 2 bases from V and 9 bases from J, with 18 bases between. Written as DNA, the CDR3 is TGTGCCAGCAGCTTACTTGCGGAACCGGTGGGTTCACCCCTCCACTTT. Its translation: CASSLLAEPVGSPLHF. Variable domain in full (rest from reference TRBV5-5 and TRBJ1-6): DAGVTQSPTHLIKTRGQQVTLRCSPISGHKSVSWYQQVLGQGPQFIFQYYEKEERGRGNFPDRFSARQFPNYSSELNVNALLLGDSALYLCASSLLAEPVGSPLHFGNGTRLTVT.

The J gene is TRBJ1-2, the V gene TRBV28; 8 bases are a match to TRBD1. This CDR3 has 17 amino acids. Unmatched junction bases numbered 9, after V lost 3 bases and J lost 0 bases. Per germline, CDR1 MDHEN and CDR2 SYDVKM. CDR3 sequence reads: CASSLWTGIGANYGYTF. CDR3 coding DNA: TGTGCCAGCAGTTTGTGGACAGGGATAGGAGCTAACTATGGCTACACCTTC.

This clone was recorded only once. The DNA of the CDR3 is TGTGCCAGCAGCTTAGCCTCCGGGACAGTTGGCGGGGAGCTGTTTTTT. Translation: CASSLASGTVGGELFF. The genes are TRBV7-8 and TRBJ2-2; TRBD1 matches 7 bases. J was trimmed by 7 bases and V by 0 bases; bases with no gene match: 8. CDR1 and CDR2 (germline): SGHVS, FQNEAQ. The length of the CDR3 is 16 residues.

This clone turned up a few times. V and J are TRBV7-8 and TRBJ1-6, with D uncertain. The CDR3 covers 14 residues. CDR1 is SGHVS, CDR2 FQNEAQ, per germline. Trimming shortened V by 6 bases and J by 2 bases, and 8 bases separated the two germline ends. In DNA form, the CDR3 reads TGTGCCAGCAGTTCCGCGGCCTATAATTCACCCCTCCACTTT. This translates into CASSSAAYNSPLHF. Filled out from reference TRBV7-8 and TRBJ1-6, the complete variable domain reads GAGVSQSPRYKVAKRGQDVALRCDPISGHVSLFWYQQALGQGPEFLTYFQNEAQLDKSGLPSDRFFAERPEGSVSTLKIQRTQQEDSAVYLCASSSAAYNSPLHFGNGTRLTVT.

This chain connects TRBV9 to TRBJ2-6; 9 bases map to TRBD1. This CDR3 is 18 amino acids long. V trimming: 0 bases; J trimming: 2 bases; junction bases outside the gene matches: 6. Germline CDR1 reads SGDLS; CDR2 reads YYNGEE. The CDR3: CASSVGGDRVAGANVLTF. The CDR3 coding sequence is TGTGCCAGCAGCGTAGGTGGGGACAGGGTAGCTGGGGCCAACGTCCTGACTTTC.

The chain recombines TRBV14 with TRBJ1-2, with 7 bases identical to TRBD1. CDR3 size: 14 residues. Trimming cost V 0 bases and J 8 bases; bases outside gene matches: 6. The germline gives CDR1 SGHDN, CDR2 FVKESK. CDR3 protein: CASSQDRTGLGYTF. The CDR3 DNA follows: TGTGCCAGCAGCCAAGATCGGACAGGACTAGGCTACACCTTC.

This chain links TRBV15 with TRBJ1-4, with D uncertain. CDR1 LNHNV and CDR2 YYDKDF come from the germline V gene (reference sequence). The CDR3 consists of 16 residues. Between the trimmed V and J ends, which lost 0 bases and 0 bases, there was a span of 8 bases. CDR3 protein: CATSRDTSATNEKLFF. As DNA, the CDR3 is TGTGCCACCAGCAGAGATACGAGTGCAACTAATGAAAAACTGTTTTTT.

V gene TRBV5-4 combines with J gene TRBJ2-1; 12 bases line up with TRBD2. Germline assignment: CDR1 SGHNT and CDR2 YYREEE (reference sequence). V lost 1 base to trimming and J lost 3 bases; unmatched junction nucleotides: 2. There are 16 residues in the CDR3. The CDR3 bases are TGTGCCAGCAGCTTGACTAGCGGGGGGTACTACAATGAGCAGTTCTTC. It translates to CASSLTSGGYYNEQFF.

The rearrangement links TRBV24-1 to TRBJ2-7; no definite D call. CDR3 length: 13 amino acids. Germline V lookup: CDR1 KGHDR, CDR2 SFDVKD. The V gene lost 0 bases and the J gene lost 6 bases, with 8 bases spanning the gap. CDR3 bases: TGTGCCACCAGTGATTTGCGAGCCCCCGAGCAGTACTTC. Its protein is CATSDLRAPEQYF.

The chain uses TRBV2 and TRBJ1-4; weak D call: TRBD1 (5 bases). The length of the CDR3 is 16 residues. The V gene lost 2 bases and the J gene lost 8 bases, with 18 bases spanning the gap. In germline, CDR1 is SNHLY, CDR2 FYNNEI. The CDR3 sequence: CASSERPGGWGEKLFF. The CDR3 DNA reads as TGTGCCAGCAGTGAAAGGCCAGGAGGGTGGGGCGAAAAACTGTTTTTT.

This rearrangement joins TRBV12-5 to TRBJ2-2, with D tentatively TRBD1 (6 bases). The CDR3 length is 15 residues. Germline V gives CDR1 LGHNT, CDR2 FRNRAP. The V end lost 5 bases, the J end lost 0 bases, and 10 bases lay between the germline ends. The CDR3 DNA is TGTGCTAGTGGTGTCGGACAGACGAACACCGGGGAGCTGTTTTTT. The encoded protein is CASGVGQTNTGELFF.

The chain employs TRBV29-1 and TRBJ2-1; maybe TRBD1 (6 bases). The germline V and J ends were trimmed by 8 bases and 3 bases, with 23 bases remaining between them. The germline V gene encodes CDR1 SQVTM and CDR2 ANQGSEA. The CDR3 covers 16 residues. CDR3 sequence: CSSGQWGDLNYNEQFF. The CDR3 coding sequence is TGCAGCTCAGGACAGTGGGGAGACTTAAACTACAATGAGCAGTTCTTC.

The genes are TRBV6-4 and TRBJ1-5, with TRBD1 matching 10 bases. The CDR3 length is 16 residues. J gave up 0 bases and V 7 bases, and 6 bases lay outside the gene matches. Per germline, CDR1 MRHNA and CDR2 SNTAGT. CDR3 bases: TGTGCCAGCACCGGGACAGGGGTTGATAGCAATCAGCCCCAGCATTTT. Translated, it gives CASTGTGVDSNQPQHF.

This chain uses TRBV7-2 with TRBJ2-1; the match to TRBD2 covers 9 bases. The CDR3 length is 15 residues. Germline loops: CDR1 SGHTA, CDR2 FQGNSA. J lost 9 bases, V lost 1 base, and 7 bases had no gene match. The CDR3 loop reads CASSLVGTSRGEQFF. CDR3 DNA sequence: TGTGCCAGCAGCTTAGTGGGGACTAGCAGAGGTGAGCAGTTCTTC.

The chain employs TRBV2 and TRBJ1-2, with 8 bases aligning to TRBD1. The CDR3 length is 16 residues. The V and J ends lost 3 bases and 4 bases, in that order; junction bases with no gene match: 10. The germline V gene encodes CDR1 SNHLY and CDR2 FYNNEI. CDR3 in DNA: TGTGCCAGCAGTGATCCCGGACAGGGAAGGGGCTATGGCTACACCTTC. Its translation is CASSDPGQGRGYGYTF.

The chain recombines TRBV5-1 with TRBJ2-5; TRBD2 agrees at 8 bases. CDR3 size: 14 residues. V lost 5 bases to trimming and J lost 2 bases; unmatched junction nucleotides: 5. Germline lookup yields CDR1 SGHRS and CDR2 YFSETQ. CDR3 region: CASRRGAAQETQYF. The CDR3 DNA sequence: TGCGCCAGCAGGCGGGGGGCCGCTCAAGAGACCCAGTACTTC.

The chain links TRBV27 to TRBJ2-1; D gene uncertain. CDR3 size: 12 residues. V lost 7 bases, J lost 2 bases, and 6 bases lay in between. Germline lookup yields CDR1 MNHEY and CDR2 SMNVEV (reference sequence). The CDR3 here is CASTSPYNEQFF. The CDR3 region has the DNA TGTGCCAGCACTTCCCCCTACAATGAGCAGTTCTTC.

V and J are TRBV7-2 and TRBJ2-7, with a possible D match to TRBD1 (6 bases). V lost 1 base and J lost 3, with 10 bases in between. The CDR3 is 14 amino acids. Germline V gene sequence: CDR1 SGHTA, CDR2 FQGNSA. For the CDR3, the DNA is TGTGCCAGCAGCTTAGGAGGGGACATCTACGAGCAGTACTTC. Translating it yields CASSLGGDIYEQYF. The full variable domain, completed using reference TRBV7-2 and TRBJ2-7, is GAGVSQSPSNKVTEKGKDVELRCDPISGHTALYWYRQSLGQGLEFLIYFQGNSAPDKSGLPSDRFSAERTGGSVSTLTIQRTQQEDSAVYLCASSLGGDIYEQYFGPGTRLTVT.

This clone has a handful of counts. This rearrangement joins TRBV6-5 to TRBJ2-1, with TRBD1 matching 7 bases. The CDR3 has 13 amino acids. Per germline, CDR1 MNHEY and CDR2 SVGAGI. J gave up 9 bases and V 6 bases, and 8 bases lay outside the gene matches. CDR3 region: CASRPQGVSEQFF. The DNA of the CDR3 is TGTGCCAGCAGACCCCAGGGGGTTAGTGAGCAGTTCTTC.

This clone was seen once. Other DNA sequences in this specimen translate into the identical CDR3. The chain joins TRBV5-1 to TRBJ1-1; 7 bases agree with TRBD1. This CDR3 has 14 residues. Germline V gene lookup returns CDR1 SGHRS and CDR2 YFSETQ. V was pared by 2 bases and J by 2 bases, with 3 bases of the junction left unmatched. CDR3 coding DNA: TGCGCCAGCAGCTTCGGGACAGCCAACACTGAAGCTTTCTTT. Protein product: CASSFGTANTEAFF.

This clone was observed a handful of times. V and J are TRBV10-3 and TRBJ2-2; 8 bases agree with TRBD2. V shed 6 bases, J shed 5 bases, and the junction held 5 bases outside the gene matches. CDR1 and CDR2 from the germline V gene are ENHRY and SYGVKD. The CDR3 has 14 amino acids. In DNA form, the CDR3 reads TGTGCCATCAGGGGGACTAGTGGGACCGGGGAGCTGTTTTTT. It translates to CAIRGTSGTGELFF.

The genes are TRBV25-1 and TRBJ1-1; D may be TRBD1 (6 bases). Germline assignment: CDR1 MGHDK and CDR2 SYGVNS. The V and J ends lost 7 bases and 4 bases respectively, with 22 bases between them. The CDR3 totals 16 residues. The CDR3 is CASKSDGDNWGTEAFF. Here the CDR3 DNA reads TGTGCCAGCAAATCCGACGGGGACAATTGGGGCACTGAAGCTTTCTTT.

The genes are TRBV5-1 and TRBJ2-2, with 9 bases matching TRBD1. In germline, CDR1 is SGHRS, CDR2 YFSETQ. The length of the CDR3 is 17 residues. Losses at the gene ends were 3 bases for V and 3 bases for J; bases not matched to a gene: 9. CDR3 sequence (DNA): TGCGCCAGCAGCTGGGGATGGACAGGGGCCTACACCGGGGAGCTGTTTTTT. This codes for CASSWGWTGAYTGELFF.

The rearrangement links TRBV6-5 to TRBJ2-7; 8 bases map to TRBD1. This CDR3 comprises 15 residues. Trimming removed 2 bases from V and 2 bases from J; junction bases left unmatched: 5. Looked up from germline, CDR1 is MNHEY and CDR2 is SVGAGI. The CDR3 here is CASSYQDRGPYEQYF. CDR3 bases: TGTGCCAGCAGTTACCAAGACAGGGGACCCTACGAGCAGTACTTC.

CDR3 protein: CASSPGRLETQYF. The DNA of the CDR3 is TGTGCCAGCAGCCCAGGGAGGCTGGAGACCCAGTACTTC. The gene calls are TRBV5-4 and TRBJ2-5; D is possibly TRBD2 (6 bases). V lost 4 bases and J 5 bases, leaving 12 bases between the germline ends. The CDR3 is 13 amino acids. Germline V gives CDR1 SGHNT, CDR2 YYREEE (reference sequence).

This clone was counted once. The J gene is TRBJ2-1, the V gene TRBV7-2, with 7 bases matching TRBD1. CDR3 length: 16 residues. With V trimmed by 5 bases and J by 4 bases, 11 bases remained unmatched. Germline CDR1 SGHTA, CDR2 FQGNSA. CDR3 in amino acids: CASSLGWGTAYNEQFF. The CDR3 DNA is TGTGCCAGCAGCCTAGGATGGGGGACAGCTTACAATGAGCAGTTCTTC.

This clone was seen only once. This sequence joins TRBV10-3 and TRBJ2-2, with D possibly being TRBD2 (6 bases). This CDR3 has 14 residues. Germline loops: CDR1 ENHRY, CDR2 SYGVKD. The CDR3 here is CATAWDSNTGELFF. The CDR3 DNA follows: TGTGCGACCGCATGGGACTCAAACACCGGGGAGCTGTTTTTT.

V usage is TRBV2 and J usage is TRBJ2-2, with TRBD1 matching over 9 bases. The V gene end was trimmed by 5 bases and the J gene end by 3 bases; junction bases not matched to a gene: 4. The CDR3 runs 15 residues. The V gene's germline CDR1 is SNHLY and CDR2 FYNNEI. CDR3 coding DNA: TGTGCCAGCAGTAAACAGGGGGCTTACACCGGGGAGCTGTTTTTT. This sequence encodes CASSKQGAYTGELFF.